This T cell receptor (delta chain) was documented in a study of gamma-delta chains in newborns, infants, children (dated by TCRdb to between 2018 and 2021). Notes on the research overall: According to the study title, microbial exposure causes polyclonal expansion of innate gammadelta T cells right after birth. The study investigated how microbial exposure shaped innate gammadelta T cell populations in human newborns immediately after birth.

To note about this clone: The antigen it binds to is not known. TCRdb records a much larger clone's protein for this DNA, with a difference at residue 8 that likely arises from a read error; the protein given is the translation of the DNA.

For CDR1 and CDR2, the germline V gene lists TSWWSYY and QGS. The CDR3 runs 16 amino acids, cysteine and phenylalanine included. Only the CDR3 DNA stays, 48 bases, in frame from base 1. V loses 4 bases, J loses 0 bases, and the germline ends lie 15 bases apart. The data were produced on an Illumina MiSeq. TCRdb called clones afresh from the public reads with CATT; identical DNA rows were later merged. This sample comprises about 8,000 delta-chain clones, 1.6% of them detected only once. Of the sample, roughly 8.5% is held by the ten largest clones. The chain joins TRDV1 to TRDJ1; the best D guess is TRDD3, with 5 bases matching. The sequenced sample was blood. This TCR came from a child who was a newborn, infant or young child, either healthy, febrile or measles-vaccinated (not recorded which). The CDR3 protein sequence reads: CALGGLKCWDTDKLIF. The DNA is TGTGCTCTTGGGGGACTGAAGTGCTGGGACACCGATAAACTCATCTTT.